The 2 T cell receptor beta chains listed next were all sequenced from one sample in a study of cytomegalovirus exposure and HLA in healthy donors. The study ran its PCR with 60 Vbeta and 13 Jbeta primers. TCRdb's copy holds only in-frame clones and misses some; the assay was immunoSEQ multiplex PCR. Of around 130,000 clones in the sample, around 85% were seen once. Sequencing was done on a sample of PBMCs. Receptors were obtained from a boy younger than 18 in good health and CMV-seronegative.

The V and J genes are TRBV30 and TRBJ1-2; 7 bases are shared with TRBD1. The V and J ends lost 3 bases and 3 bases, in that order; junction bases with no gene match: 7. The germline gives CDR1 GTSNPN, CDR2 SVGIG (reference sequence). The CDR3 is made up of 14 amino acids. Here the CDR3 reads CAWSRGGTDYGYTF. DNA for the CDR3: TGTGCCTGGAGCCGCGGTGGGACAGACTATGGCTACACCTTC. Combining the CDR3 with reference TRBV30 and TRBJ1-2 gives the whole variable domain SQTIHQWPATLVQPVGSPLSLECTVEGTSNPNLYWYRQAAGRGLQLLFYSVGIGQISSEVPQNLSASRPQDRQFILSSKKLLLSDSGFYLCAWSRGGTDYGYTFGSGTRLTVV.

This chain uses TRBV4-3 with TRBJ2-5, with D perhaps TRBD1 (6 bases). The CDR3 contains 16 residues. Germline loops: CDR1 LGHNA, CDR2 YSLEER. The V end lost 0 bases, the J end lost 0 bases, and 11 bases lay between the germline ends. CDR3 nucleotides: TGCGCCAGCAGCCAAGATCTACCAGGGGACCAAGAGACCCAGTACTTC. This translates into CASSQDLPGDQETQYF.